These T cell receptor beta chains were read from a single sample in a study of OX40 agonist ivuxolimab in advanced cancers. Repertoires were generated with immunoSEQ multiplex PCR, while TCRdb's copy carries only in-frame clones and drops some. The sample yields some 150,000 clones, approximately 90% seen once. Sequenced material: CD4+ or CD8+ T cells sorted from blood, taken in a trial of the OX40 agonist ivuxolimab. The receptors originated from an adult with an advanced solid tumor such as melanoma, head and neck, liver or kidney cancer. The CDR3 runs from the conserved cysteine through the conserved F or W.

>TRBV27|TRBJ2-6
CASRRSGANVLTF
>TRBV27|TRBJ2-2
CASTPRGRTGELFF
>TRBV19|TRBJ1-4
CASSMVTGGEKLFF
>TRBV5-1|TRBJ2-5
CASSLETGEETQYF
>TRBV9|TRBJ2-3
CASSVSSGLAGDTQYF
>TRBV10-3|TRBJ1-1
CAISADRGGTEAFF
>TRBV7-7|TRBJ2-1
CASSVDRNNEQFF
>TRBV18|TRBJ1-5
CASSPSQNQPQHF
>TRBV6-5|TRBJ1-1
CASRFTAMRAVEAFF
>TRBV15|TRBJ1-5
CATSRGQGNQPQHF
>TRBV7-3|TRBJ1-3
CASSLRGWARSGNTIYF
>TRBV19|TRBJ2-1
CASSRASSYNEQFF
>TRBV10-3|TRBJ1-5
CAIEGGNQPQHF
>TRBV15|TRBJ1-1
CATSPGGRNTEAFF
>TRBV4-1|TRBJ1-4
CASSQVATNEKLFF
>TRBV10-3|TRBJ1-4
CAISDHGGETNEKLFF
>TRBV25-1|TRBJ1-2
CASSEHYGYTF
>TRBV6-5|TRBJ2-3
CASSYKYSTDTQYF
>TRBV4-2|TRBJ2-7
CASSQATSSYEQYF
>TRBV7-9|TRBJ1-5
CASSLGVVQPQHF
>TRBV2|TRBJ2-5
CASSETGQETQYF
>TRBV5-1|TRBJ2-1
CASSPRDLSYNEQFF
>TRBV19|TRBJ1-2
CASSIEGARGYTF
>TRBV11-1|TRBJ1-1
CASSPQTGWGEAFF
>TRBV19|TRBJ2-1
CASSPRLAASYNEQFF
>TRBV6-6|TRBJ2-5
CASSYAETQYF
>TRBV7-3|TRBJ2-1
CASSLPGLAGTSYNEQFF
>TRBV2|TRBJ1-1
CASRPDREGAFF
>TRBV10-3|TRBJ2-3
CATTTSGTSGRGDTQYF
>TRBV18|TRBJ1-5
CASSPGTSNQPQHF
>TRBV30|TRBJ1-1
CAWSSRQNNEAFF
>TRBV2|NA
CASSEDRGSEQYF
>TRBV9|TRBJ2-3
CASSPASTDTQYF